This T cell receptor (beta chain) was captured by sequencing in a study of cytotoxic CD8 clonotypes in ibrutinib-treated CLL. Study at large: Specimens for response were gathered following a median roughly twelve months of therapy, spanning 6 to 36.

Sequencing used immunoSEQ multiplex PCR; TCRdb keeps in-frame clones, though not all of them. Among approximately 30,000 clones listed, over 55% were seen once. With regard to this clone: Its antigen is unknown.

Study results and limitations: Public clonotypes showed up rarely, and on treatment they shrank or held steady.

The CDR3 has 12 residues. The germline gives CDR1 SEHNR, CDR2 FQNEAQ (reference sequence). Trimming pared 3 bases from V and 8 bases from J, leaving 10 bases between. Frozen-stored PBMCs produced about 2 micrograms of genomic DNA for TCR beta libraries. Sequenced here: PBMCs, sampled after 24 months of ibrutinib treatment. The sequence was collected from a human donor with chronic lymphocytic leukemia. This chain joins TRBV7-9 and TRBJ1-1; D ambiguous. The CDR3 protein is CASSFGSEEAFF. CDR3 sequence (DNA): TGTGCCAGCAGCTTCGGCTCGGAGGAAGCTTTCTTT. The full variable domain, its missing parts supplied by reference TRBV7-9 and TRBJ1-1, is DTGVSQNPRHKITKRGQNVTFRCDPISEHNRLYWYRQTLGQGPEFLTYFQNEAQLEKSRLLSDRFSAERPKGSFSTLEIQRTEQGDSAMYLCASSFGSEEAFFGQGTRLTVV.